These 6 T cell receptor beta chains were sequenced from one sample in a study of blood T cell repertoires in COVID-19. Data came from immunoSEQ multiplex PCR; TCRdb stores just in-frame clones and leaves some out. The repertoire consists of about 81,000 clones, with around nine tenths occurring once and the leading ten covering more than 10%. The sequenced sample was peripheral blood. These receptors all come from a man aged 65 to 85 with active or convalescent COVID-19.

V usage is TRBV7-9 and J usage is TRBJ1-2; 10 nucleotides align to TRBD1. The V gene's germline CDR1 is SEHNR and CDR2 FQNEAQ (reference sequence). This CDR3 has 14 amino acids. With 4 bases clipped from V and 8 bases from J, the junction kept 7 bases outside the gene matches. The CDR3 sequence is CASSWGQGPEGYTF. The CDR3 nucleotides are TGTGCCAGCAGCTGGGGACAGGGGCCGGAAGGCTACACCTTC.

J is TRBJ2-1 and V is TRBV11-3, with TRBD1 identical over 12 bases. The germline V gene has CDR1 SGHNT and CDR2 YENEEA. J gave up 6 bases and V 5 bases, and 5 bases lay outside the gene matches. The CDR3 loop spans 15 amino acids. The CDR3, as DNA: TGTGCCAGCAGCACGGGACAGGGGGCGCGCAATGAGCAGTTCTTC. Its protein product is CASSTGQGARNEQFF.

This clone was observed a handful of times. The chain uses TRBV2 and TRBJ1-1; D might be TRBD1 (5 bases). The V gene's germline CDR1 is SNHLY and CDR2 FYNNEI. The CDR3 sequence is 14 residues long. With 6 bases removed from V and 1 base from J, the gap between germline ends came to 12 bases. CDR3 loop: CASREITGNTEAFF. CDR3 bases: TGTGCCAGCAGAGAAATTACAGGGAACACTGAAGCTTTCTTT.

The rearrangement uses TRBV5-6 and TRBJ1-2; 7 positions match TRBD1. This CDR3 contains 13 residues. Germline-derived CDR1 and CDR2 are SGHDT and YYEEEE. Trimming at V came to 1 base and at J to 6 bases, leaving 3 bases not matched to a gene. The CDR3 loop reads CASSLRQGDGYTF. CDR3 nucleotide sequence: TGTGCCAGCAGCTTGAGACAGGGTGATGGCTACACCTTC.

This chain connects TRBV12-3 or TRBV12-4 to TRBJ1-2; a weak D match, TRBD1 (6 bases). V was shortened by 4 bases and J by 6 bases, with 9 bases between the two germline ends. This CDR3 comprises 12 residues. The CDR3 coding sequence is TGTGCCAGCAGTTCCGGGACACATGGCTACACCTTC. The encoded protein is CASSSGTHGYTF.

CDR3 in DNA: TGTGCCAGCAGCTTAGCTTTCCGGACAGACCTCTATGGCTACACCTTC. It specifies CASSLAFRTDLYGYTF. The chain has TRBV7-6 and TRBJ1-2; maybe TRBD1 (6 bases). This CDR3 is 16 amino acids long. CDR1 and CDR2 from the germline V gene are SGHVS and FNYEAQ. Trimming took off 0 bases at V and 4 bases at J, with 15 bases between the two ends.